The 24 T cell receptor beta chains below were found in one sample sequenced in a study of cytomegalovirus exposure and HLA in healthy donors. The PCR was carried out with 60 Vbeta primers and 13 Jbeta primers. The repertoire was sequenced with immunoSEQ multiplex PCR; TCRdb's copy has only in-frame clones and lacks some. The listing records approximately 130,000 clones. The sequenced sample consisted of PBMCs. The source of these receptors is a woman aged 60-75 years in good health and CMV-seronegative.

The chain carries TRBV2 and TRBJ1-1; no firm D call. The CDR3 spans 10 residues. Germline lookup yields CDR1 SNHLY and CDR2 FYNNEI. The ends were cut back, 6 bases at V and 11 bases at J, with 10 bases in the middle. Here the CDR3 DNA reads TGTGCCAGCAGCGGTGAATTGGCTTTCTTT. It specifies CASSGELAFF. The full variable domain, rest sourced from reference TRBV2 and TRBJ1-1, is EPEVTQTPSHQVTQMGQEVILRCVPISNHLYFYWYRQILGQKVEFLVSFYNNEISEKSEIFDDQFSVERPDGSNFTLKIRSTKLEDSAMYFCASSGELAFFGQGTRLTVV.

The chain links TRBV28 to TRBJ1-1, with a possible D match to TRBD1 (6 bases). The CDR3 is 14 amino acids. V lost 6 bases to trimming and J lost 1 base, with 12 bases between them. Germline assignment: CDR1 MDHEN and CDR2 SYDVKM. The CDR3 DNA reads as TGTGCCAGCAGACCCGGGACAACGAACACTGAAGCTTTCTTT. Encoded protein: CASRPGTTNTEAFF.

The chain recombines TRBV5-5 with TRBJ1-5, with 7 bases identical to TRBD1. Germline V gene sequence: CDR1 SGHKS, CDR2 YYEKEE (reference sequence). After removal of 4 bases from V and 6 bases from J, the junction contained 13 bases not matched to a gene. This CDR3 region has 16 residues. DNA for the CDR3: TGTGCCAGCAGCCTCGGACAGGTCCTGTTGGGTCAGCCCCAGCATTTT. Protein sequence: CASSLGQVLLGQPQHF.

The chain links TRBV6-5 to TRBJ1-6, with D possibly matching TRBD1 (6 bases). The V and J ends lost 4 bases and 9 bases respectively, with 10 bases between them. CDR1 is MNHEY and CDR2 is SVGAGI in the germline V gene. This CDR3 has 13 residues. CDR3 bases: TGTGCCAGCAGTTTGGACAGCCTTTCACCCCTCCACTTT. It yields the protein CASSLDSLSPLHF.

V gene TRBV6-1 combines with J gene TRBJ2-5, with D possibly being TRBD1 (6 bases). Looked up from germline, CDR1 is MNHNS and CDR2 is SASEGT. The CDR3 runs 13 residues. Deletions cut 11 bases from V and 5 bases from J, with 18 bases between. CDR3: CASVLGARETQYF. In DNA, the CDR3 is TGTGCCTCCGTGTTGGGGGCGCGGGAGACCCAGTACTTC.

The J gene is TRBJ1-4, the V gene TRBV28; 8 nucleotides line up with TRBD1. Germline CDR1 is MDHEN and CDR2 is SYDVKM. Losses at the gene ends were 1 base for V and 8 bases for J; bases not matched to a gene: 9. CDR3 length equals 16 residues. CDR3 nucleotide sequence: TGTGCCAGCAGTTTATATGGACAGGGTGAGGCGGAAAAACTGTTTTTT. Translating it yields CASSLYGQGEAEKLFF.

The gene calls are TRBV4-2 and TRBJ2-6; 7 nucleotides match TRBD1. Unmatched junction bases numbered 3, after V lost 4 bases and J lost 0 bases. Germline CDR1 is LGHNA and CDR2 is YNFKEQ. The CDR3 runs 16 residues. The CDR3 coding sequence is TGTGCCAGCAGCCGGGACAGAAACTCTGGGGCCAACGTCCTGACTTTC. As protein: CASSRDRNSGANVLTF.

The rearrangement links TRBV2 to TRBJ2-4; the match to TRBD2 covers 7 bases. Germline-derived CDR1 and CDR2 are SNHLY and FYNNEI. This CDR3 is 15 amino acids long. Unmatched junction bases numbered 3, after V lost 4 bases and J lost 0 bases. The CDR3 nucleotides read TGTGCCAGCAGTGGGGGGGGACTAGCCAAAAACATTCAGTACTTC. It translates to CASSGGGLAKNIQYF.

The gene calls are TRBV19 and TRBJ2-3; 8 nucleotides line up with TRBD1. With V trimmed by 9 bases and J by 4 bases, 12 bases remained unmatched. The CDR3 is made up of 15 amino acids. Germline-derived CDR1 and CDR2 are LNHDA and SQIVND (reference sequence). The CDR3: CASTRGSGGADTQYF. The CDR3 DNA follows: TGTGCCAGCACCAGGGGGTCAGGGGGCGCAGATACGCAGTATTTT.

J is TRBJ1-2 and V is TRBV28; unclear D gene. Trimming cost V 2 bases and J 8 bases, with 9 bases left between them. This CDR3 region has 12 residues. CDR1 and CDR2 from the germline V gene are MDHEN and SYDVKM. CDR3 nucleotides: TGTGCCAGCAGTTTAAACGGCGGGGGCTACACCTTC. Its protein product is CASSLNGGGYTF.

This chain uses TRBV28 with TRBJ1-6; D remains ambiguous. V gave up 5 bases and J gave up 0 bases, with 5 bases separating them. Per germline, CDR1 MDHEN and CDR2 SYDVKM. This CDR3 has 14 amino acids. The CDR3 region is CASSLRSYNSPLHF. DNA for the CDR3: TGTGCCAGCAGTCTCCGCTCCTATAATTCACCCCTCCACTTT.

This chain uses TRBV4-1 with TRBJ2-5, with TRBD2 identical over 11 bases. The CDR3 totals 14 residues. J lost 5 bases, V lost 4 bases, and 3 bases had no gene match. Germline V gene lookup returns CDR1 MGHRA and CDR2 YSYEKL. The CDR3 nucleotides read TGCGCCAGCAGCCGGACTAGCGGGTGGGAGACCCAGTACTTC. Its translation: CASSRTSGWETQYF.

The chain uses TRBV7-3 and TRBJ2-2; a possible D gene is TRBD1 (5 bases). V shed 6 bases and J shed 0 bases, with 14 bases lying between them. CDR1 and CDR2 (germline): SGHTA, FQGTGA. CDR3 length equals 16 residues. This CDR3 reads CASSQRSRANTGELFF. The DNA of the CDR3 is TGTGCCAGCAGTCAAAGGTCCAGGGCGAACACCGGGGAGCTGTTTTTT.

The chain joins TRBV6-5 to TRBJ2-7; D perhaps matches TRBD2 (5 bases). The CDR3 loop spans 11 amino acids. Germline CDR1 and CDR2: MNHEY and SVGAGI. Trimming removed 7 bases at V and 9 bases at J, with 13 bases between. CDR3 in amino acids: CASKGLLWQYF. The DNA of the CDR3 is TGTGCCAGCAAAGGACTGTTGTGGCAGTACTTC.

The CDR3 DNA reads TGTGCCAGCATTAAAAGGACTAGCGGCCACACCGGGGAGCTGTTTTTT. Residues: CASIKRTSGHTGELFF. The V call is TRBV6-6, the J call TRBJ2-2; 10 positions agree with TRBD2. The V segment lost 7 bases and the J segment 3 bases; nucleotides outside the gene matches: 8. Germline V gene sequence: CDR1 MNHNY, CDR2 SVGAGI (reference sequence). The CDR3 extends over 16 amino acids.

V gene TRBV2 combines with J gene TRBJ1-1; no clear D gene. The CDR3 is made up of 14 amino acids. V lost 1 base and J 1 base, leaving 7 bases between the germline ends. CDR1 and CDR2 from the germline V gene are SNHLY and FYNNEI. The CDR3 reads CASSEEAGNTEAFF. DNA of the CDR3: TGTGCCAGCAGTGAAGAGGCGGGGAACACTGAAGCTTTCTTT.

The chain joins TRBV10-2 to TRBJ1-5; D possibly corresponds to TRBD1 (5 bases). This CDR3 comprises 15 residues. V shed 2 bases and J shed 8 bases, with 16 bases lying between them. CDR1 is WSHSY and CDR2 is SAAADI in the germline V gene. The CDR3 here is CASSEGAGVLEPQHF. CDR3 nucleotide sequence: TGCGCCAGCAGTGAGGGGGCGGGGGTTTTGGAGCCCCAGCATTTT.

The V call is TRBV28, the J call TRBJ1-3; no clear D. V dropped 6 bases and J dropped 3 bases, with 9 bases sitting between them. This CDR3 has 13 residues. CDR1 and CDR2 (germline): MDHEN, SYDVKM. The CDR3 sequence is CASRIGVGNTIYF. The CDR3 coding sequence is TGTGCCAGCAGGATCGGGGTTGGAAACACCATATATTTT.

CDR3 region: CASSPNERDRTDTQYF. DNA for the CDR3: TGTGCCAGCAGTCCAAACGAACGGGACAGAACAGATACGCAGTATTTT. This chain uses TRBV27 with TRBJ2-3, with 7 bases identical to TRBD1. The CDR3 has 16 amino acids. V gave up 5 bases and J gave up 3 bases; unmatched junction bases: 11. CDR1 and CDR2 from the germline V gene are MNHEY and SMNVEV (reference sequence).

J is TRBJ2-5 and V is TRBV29-1; 7 nucleotides line up with TRBD1. Per germline, CDR1 SQVTM and CDR2 ANQGSEA. With V trimmed by 5 bases and J by 5 bases, 17 bases remained unmatched. CDR3 length: 16 amino acids. Written as DNA, the CDR3 is TGCAGCGTTTCATCTCGCCTCACAGGGGTACGGGAGACCCAGTACTTC. The encoded protein is CSVSSRLTGVRETQYF.

This rearrangement joins TRBV10-3 to TRBJ2-2; 8 nucleotides align to TRBD1. CDR1 and CDR2 from the germline V gene are ENHRY and SYGVKD. This CDR3 has 12 residues. J lost 7 bases, V lost 10 bases, and 5 bases had no gene match. DNA of the CDR3: TGTGCCACCTCAGGGGGCGGCGGGGAGCTGTTTTTT. This sequence encodes CATSGGGGELFF.

V is TRBV2 and J is TRBJ2-3; possible D gene TRBD2, 5 bases. The CDR3 is made up of 17 amino acids. CDR1 and CDR2 (germline): SNHLY, FYNNEI. V lost 0 bases and J 2 bases, leaving 15 bases between the germline ends. The CDR3 DNA reads TGTGCCAGCAGTGAAGCGCCAGCGGCCATACCCACAGATACGCAGTATTTT. Its translation: CASSEAPAAIPTDTQYF.

The genes are TRBV2 and TRBJ1-5; 7 positions match TRBD1. V lost 6 bases, J lost 0 bases, and 2 bases stayed unmatched. CDR3 length: 14 residues. Germline V CDR1 and CDR2: SNHLY, FYNNEI. CDR3 coding DNA: TGTGCCAGCAGGCGGACAGGTAGCAATCAGCCCCAGCATTTT. Amino acids: CASRRTGSNQPQHF.

The chain uses TRBV5-4 and TRBJ2-5; the D gene is possibly TRBD1 (6 bases). V lost 3 bases and J lost 4, with 19 bases in between. In germline, CDR1 is SGHNT, CDR2 YYREEE (reference sequence). The CDR3 spans 16 residues. This CDR3 is CASSSDRNLRGETQYF. The CDR3 DNA reads as TGTGCCAGCAGCTCAGACAGGAACCTCCGGGGAGAGACCCAGTACTTC.